A selection of T cell receptor beta chains follows, all from one sample in a study of spatial heterogeneity in lung cancer. TCRdb called the 5' RACE reads again in MiXCR, with one record for every CDR3 protein. The sample lists some 87,000 distinct CDR3 sequences, over 8.5% occurring once. The specimen was PBMCs, collected at surgery. The receptors were sampled from a male donor with early-stage non-small cell lung cancer. Both conserved end residues are trimmed from each CDR3. Fields, in order: J gene, V gene, CDR3 protein.

J gene: TRBJ2-7
V gene: TRBV7-2
CDR3 protein: ASSSPGTSGRGAAYEQY

J gene: TRBJ2-3
V gene: TRBV7-2
CDR3 protein: ASSLIGGRGTDTQY

J gene: TRBJ1-2
V gene: TRBV11-2
CDR3 protein: ASSRTDMGKIYGYT

J gene: TRBJ2-2
V gene: TRBV5-1
CDR3 protein: ASSPRGDTGELF

J gene: TRBJ2-7
V gene: TRBV5-1
CDR3 protein: ASSKVGPGQGGEQY

J gene: TRBJ1-2
V gene: TRBV7-2
CDR3 protein: ASSLRNSQLYYGYT

J gene: TRBJ2-1
V gene: TRBV20-1
CDR3 protein: SASSLAGNEQF

J gene: TRBJ1-1
V gene: TRBV28
CDR3 protein: ASGQIPGAEAF

J gene: TRBJ2-2
V gene: TRBV6-2/TRBV6-3
CDR3 protein: ASRDDGTGELF

J gene: TRBJ2-3
V gene: TRBV9
CDR3 protein: ASSFSGRPTDTQY

J gene: TRBJ2-5
V gene: TRBV15
CDR3 protein: ATSRVRTGGETQY

J gene: TRBJ2-7
V gene: TRBV9
CDR3 protein: ASSSFPGLAIYEQY

J gene: TRBJ2-7
V gene: TRBV7-3
CDR3 protein: ASSSKTQGAREQY

J gene: TRBJ1-6
V gene: TRBV7-9
CDR3 protein: ASSSDRGGHNSPLH

J gene: TRBJ2-2
V gene: TRBV20-1
CDR3 protein: SARDNSGYTGELF

J gene: TRBJ1-2
V gene: TRBV29-1
CDR3 protein: SVEDRDHGYT

J gene: TRBJ2-3
V gene: TRBV5-1
CDR3 protein: ASSLQGTTDTQY

J gene: TRBJ2-5
V gene: TRBV7-2
CDR3 protein: ASSPAYETQY

J gene: TRBJ2-1
V gene: TRBV24-1
CDR3 protein: ATSDFSSGRNEQF

J gene: TRBJ2-7
V gene: TRBV7-9
CDR3 protein: ASSRDRGEQY

J gene: TRBJ2-1
V gene: TRBV10-3
CDR3 protein: AISPTSGDEQF

J gene: TRBJ2-1
V gene: TRBV5-1
CDR3 protein: ASSLGEHRQF

J gene: TRBJ2-5
V gene: TRBV7-8
CDR3 protein: ASSLALGGPQETQY

J gene: TRBJ1-1
V gene: TRBV2
CDR3 protein: ASMGDRYDFNTEAF

J gene: TRBJ2-2
V gene: TRBV3-1
CDR3 protein: ASRIPGSAGELF

J gene: TRBJ1-1
V gene: TRBV12-5
CDR3 protein: ASGLGGVGYTEAF

J gene: TRBJ2-2
V gene: TRBV20-1
CDR3 protein: SAYGGPGELF

J gene: TRBJ2-1
V gene: TRBV25-1
CDR3 protein: ASSSGVNDEQF

J gene: TRBJ2-5
V gene: TRBV29-1
CDR3 protein: SVEAWTSGRGEETQY

J gene: TRBJ2-1
V gene: TRBV29-1
CDR3 protein: SVAQGPAYNEQF

J gene: TRBJ2-3
V gene: TRBV10-3
CDR3 protein: AIREGGPDTQY

J gene: TRBJ2-7
V gene: TRBV3-1
CDR3 protein: ASSQVMSSYEQY

J gene: TRBJ2-7
V gene: TRBV20-1
CDR3 protein: SATHGMNFYEQY

J gene: TRBJ2-7
V gene: TRBV6-1
CDR3 protein: ASSEDRSQYSYEQY

J gene: TRBJ2-3
V gene: TRBV20-1
CDR3 protein: SARDPSGQARDTQY

J gene: TRBJ1-4
V gene: TRBV28
CDR3 protein: ASSLRGVDEKLF

J gene: TRBJ1-5
V gene: TRBV12-3/TRBV12-4
CDR3 protein: ASSLWQGRNQPQH

J gene: TRBJ2-7
V gene: TRBV29-1
CDR3 protein: SVALRGTGATEQY

J gene: TRBJ1-5
V gene: TRBV20-1
CDR3 protein: SASRGNQPQH

J gene: TRBJ1-1
V gene: TRBV5-1
CDR3 protein: ASSLESQGTTEAF

J gene: TRBJ2-1
V gene: TRBV24-1
CDR3 protein: ATKGWNEQF

J gene: TRBJ2-5
V gene: TRBV7-2
CDR3 protein: ASSLVASQETQY

J gene: TRBJ2-7
V gene: TRBV6-5
CDR3 protein: ASSYLGGSYEQY

J gene: TRBJ2-1
V gene: TRBV10-1
CDR3 protein: ASSELVDNEQF

J gene: TRBJ1-1
V gene: TRBV6-1
CDR3 protein: ASLQGRNTEAF

J gene: TRBJ2-3
V gene: TRBV18
CDR3 protein: ASSPGQGHTDTQY

J gene: TRBJ2-7
V gene: TRBV9
CDR3 protein: ASSVEQDYEQY

J gene: TRBJ1-5
V gene: TRBV10-3
CDR3 protein: AISRDGMNQPQH

J gene: TRBJ2-3
V gene: TRBV6-2/TRBV6-3
CDR3 protein: ASSSRTGGTDTQY

J gene: TRBJ2-3
V gene: TRBV29-1
CDR3 protein: SVEDISDTQY

J gene: TRBJ1-2
V gene: TRBV4-3
CDR3 protein: ASSQEAGEGGYT

J gene: TRBJ2-3
V gene: TRBV2
CDR3 protein: ASNRQTGTDTQY

J gene: TRBJ2-3
V gene: TRBV5-1
CDR3 protein: ASSLSPLDTQY

J gene: TRBJ1-1
V gene: TRBV28
CDR3 protein: ASSSDRGAF

J gene: TRBJ1-2
V gene: TRBV2
CDR3 protein: ASSAGTGVYGYT

J gene: TRBJ1-5
V gene: TRBV5-6
CDR3 protein: ASSLGGLEEPQH

J gene: TRBJ2-1
V gene: TRBV11-1
CDR3 protein: ASRAGLGGNEQF